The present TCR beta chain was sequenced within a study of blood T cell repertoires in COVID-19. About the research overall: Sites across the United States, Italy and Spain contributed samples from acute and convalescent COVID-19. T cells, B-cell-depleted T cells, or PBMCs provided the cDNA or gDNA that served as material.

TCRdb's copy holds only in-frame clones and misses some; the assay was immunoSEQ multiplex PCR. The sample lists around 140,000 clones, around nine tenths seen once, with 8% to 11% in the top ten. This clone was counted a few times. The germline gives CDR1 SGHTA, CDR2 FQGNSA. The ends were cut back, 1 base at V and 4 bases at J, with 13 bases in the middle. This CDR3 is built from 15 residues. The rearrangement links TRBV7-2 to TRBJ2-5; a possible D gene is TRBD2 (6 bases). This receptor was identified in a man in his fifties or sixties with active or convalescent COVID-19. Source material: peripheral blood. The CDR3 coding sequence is TGTGCCAGCAGCTTAGTCGGGAGAAAGGGAGAGACCCAGTACTTC. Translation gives CASSLVGRKGETQYF.